The 20 T cell receptor beta chains in this list originate from one sample, sequenced in a study of identical twins. Each CDR3 protein is one row after TCRdb ran MiXCR on the 5' RACE reads. The table shows approximately 1.8 million distinct CDR3 sequences, with 32% occurring only once. Sequenced: cord blood. The receptors come from a newborn girl in good health.

This clonotype was found a few times. The chain couples TRBV29-1 to TRBJ2-1, with TRBD2 identical over 11 bases. V lost 7 bases and J lost 4; bases outside the gene matches: 15. The CDR3 covers 17 residues. Germline CDR1 SQVTM, CDR2 ANQGSEA. CDR3 coding DNA: TGCAGCGCCGAATCGGCAGGTCGACTAGCGGGGTACAATGAGCAGTTCTTC. Protein sequence: CSAESAGRLAGYNEQFF.

The chain recombines TRBV28 with TRBJ1-5, with a possible D match to TRBD1 (6 bases). Trimming removed 7 bases at V and 3 bases at J, with 19 bases between. The CDR3 spans 16 residues. CDR1 and CDR2 from the germline V gene are MDHEN and SYDVKM. The CDR3 nucleotides are TGTGCCAGCAAGGAATGGGGGGGGGCCCCCAATCAGCCCCAGCATTTT. It codes for CASKEWGGAPNQPQHF.

The chain recombines TRBV2 with TRBJ1-1; D is possibly TRBD1 (6 bases). V was clipped by 7 bases and J by 4 bases, with 13 bases between them. Per germline, CDR1 SNHLY and CDR2 FYNNEI. The CDR3 spans 13 residues. Here the CDR3 reads CASKGGGSTEAFF. The CDR3 nucleotides read TGTGCCAGCAAGGGGGGGGGATCCACTGAAGCTTTCTTT.

Here the CDR3 DNA reads TGTGCCAGCAGACAGCTCCGGGGTGGAAACATTCAGTACTTC. Amino acid sequence: CASRQLRGGNIQYF. The rearrangement uses TRBV11-2 and TRBJ2-4; D may be TRBD2 (5 bases). This CDR3 is 14 amino acids long. Germline V gene sequence: CDR1 SGHAT, CDR2 FQNNGV. The V end lost 6 bases, the J end lost 6 bases, and 15 bases lay between the germline ends.

This clonotype was picked up many times. The chain couples TRBV12-3 or TRBV12-4 to TRBJ2-1, with unresolved D. V lost 6 bases and J lost 8, with 5 bases in between. This CDR3 has 10 residues. DNA of the CDR3: TGTGCCAGCAGCCACCATGAGCAGTTCTTC. It specifies CASSHHEQFF.

The CDR3 loop is CSASPSGGIYEQYF. CDR3 bases: TGCAGTGCTAGCCCGAGCGGTGGAATCTACGAGCAGTACTTC. This rearrangement joins TRBV20-1 to TRBJ2-7; D might be TRBD2 (5 bases). V lost 3 bases and J 3 bases, leaving 15 bases between the germline ends. Germline-derived CDR1 and CDR2 are DFQATT and SNEGSKA (reference sequence). The CDR3 is 14 amino acids.

This clonotype was observed a handful of times. This rearrangement joins TRBV5-1 to TRBJ2-3, with TRBD1 matching over 9 bases. Unmatched junction bases numbered 12, after V lost 4 bases and J lost 3 bases. The CDR3 sequence is 17 residues long. CDR1 and CDR2 from the germline V gene are SGHRS and YFSETQ. CDR3 region: CASSRNRGLLVTDTQYF. The DNA of the CDR3 is TGCGCCAGCAGCAGAAACAGGGGGCTGCTGGTAACAGATACGCAGTATTTT.

This clonotype was seen more than once but under ten times. The rearrangement uses TRBV12-3 or TRBV12-4 and TRBJ2-3, with TRBD2 as a possible D gene (7 bases). This CDR3 has 17 residues. V was trimmed by 7 bases and J by 2 bases, leaving 22 bases between them. This CDR3 reads CASTRGGGGPFTDTQYF. The CDR3 DNA is TGTGCCAGCACCCGAGGGGGGGGAGGGCCATTCACAGATACGCAGTATTTT.

This clonotype was detected a few times. CDR3 in amino acids: CASRRGQARQPQHF. In DNA, the CDR3 is TGTGCCAGCAGGCGCGGACAGGCTCGGCAGCCCCAGCATTTT. The chain joins TRBV12-3 or TRBV12-4 to TRBJ1-5; the match to TRBD1 covers 7 bases. The J segment lost 7 bases and the V segment lost 6 bases, leaving 9 bases of the junction unmatched. The CDR3 sequence is 14 residues long.

For this clonotype: This could be a read error, since a much larger clone is one nucleotide away. V is TRBV28 and J is TRBJ2-3, with TRBD2 identical over 10 bases. The germline V gene has CDR1 MDHEN and CDR2 SYDVKM. V dropped 7 bases and J dropped 4; count of bases not matched to a gene: 14. The CDR3 has 17 amino acids. The CDR3 reads CASNPLFGTSDSDTQYF. As DNA, the CDR3 is TGTGCCAGCAACCCTCTTTTTGGGACTAGCGATTCAGATACGCAGTATTTT.

On this clonotype itself: This sequence may be a read error, since a much larger clone differs from it by one base. The J gene is TRBJ2-5, the V gene TRBV12-3 or TRBV12-4; 8 bases fit TRBD2. The V gene end was trimmed by 6 bases and the J gene end by 11 bases; junction bases not matched to a gene: 8. This CDR3 has 12 residues. CDR3: CASRLAAYGQYF. CDR3 in DNA: TGTGCCAGCAGACTAGCGGCCTACGGGCAGTACTTC.

The chain combines TRBV10-3 with TRBJ2-7; 7 bases match TRBD1. Per the germline V gene, CDR1 is ENHRY and CDR2 is SYGVKD. The CDR3 consists of 14 residues. The V gene end was trimmed by 5 bases and the J gene end by 3 bases; junction bases not matched to a gene: 7. CDR3 in DNA: TGTGCCATCAGTCGGACAGGTGGGAACTACGAGCAGTACTTC. As protein: CAISRTGGNYEQYF.

This clonotype was recorded a few times. The chain carries TRBV7-9 and TRBJ2-3; TRBD2 aligns across 11 bases. The ends lost 5 bases at V and 2 bases at J; junction bases unmatched: 12. CDR1 and CDR2 (germline): SEHNR, FQNEAQ (reference sequence). This CDR3 has 18 amino acids. DNA of the CDR3: TGTGCCAGCAGCCCGTTCGGTCTAGCGGGGGGTCACACAGATACGCAGTATTTT. This translates into CASSPFGLAGGHTDTQYF. The full variable domain, its missing parts supplied by reference TRBV7-9 and TRBJ2-3, is DTGVSQNPRHKITKRGQNVTFRCDPISEHNRLYWYRQTLGQGPEFLTYFQNEAQLEKSRLLSDRFSAERPKGSFSTLEIQRTEQGDSAMYLCASSPFGLAGGHTDTQYFGPGTRLTVL.

This clonotype was seen a handful of times. CDR3 sequence: CASSYSRREGHNEQYF. The CDR3 DNA is TGTGCCAGCAGTTACTCGAGGCGGGAGGGCCACAACGAGCAGTACTTC. The V and J genes are TRBV6-6 and TRBJ2-7, with TRBD2 matching over 9 bases. The CDR3 runs to 16 residues. V shed 0 bases, J shed 5 bases, and the junction held 8 bases outside the gene matches. Germline CDR1 MNHNY, CDR2 SVGAGI (reference sequence).

CDR3 region: CSILKNPTGTGAIYEQYF. The CDR3, as DNA: TGCAGCATCCTAAAAAACCCGACCGGGACAGGGGCTATCTACGAGCAGTACTTC. The chain links TRBV29-1 to TRBJ2-7; 10 bases align to TRBD1. Germline CDR1 is SQVTM and CDR2 is ANQGSEA. The CDR3 runs to 18 residues. The V gene end was trimmed by 8 bases and the J gene end by 3 bases; junction bases not matched to a gene: 22.

V usage is TRBV28 and J usage is TRBJ2-1; 7 bases fit TRBD1. Germline lookup yields CDR1 MDHEN and CDR2 SYDVKM. This CDR3 contains 13 residues. The ends lost 5 bases at V and 8 bases at J; junction bases unmatched: 6. The CDR3 DNA is TGTGCCAGCAGTAGAAGAGGGGGCGATGAGCAGTTCTTC. The encoded protein is CASSRRGGDEQFF.

CDR3 sequence: CASSLVYRGSYGYTF. In DNA form, the CDR3 reads TGTGCCAGCAGCTTAGTATACAGGGGGAGCTATGGCTACACCTTC. The chain is built from TRBV7-2 and TRBJ1-2; 8 bases agree with TRBD1. The length of the CDR3 is 15 residues. After removal of 1 base from V and 4 bases from J, the junction contained 5 bases not matched to a gene. Germline V gene lookup returns CDR1 SGHTA and CDR2 FQGNSA.

This clonotype has more than one count but fewer than ten. The chain has TRBV27 and TRBJ1-2, with 8 bases matching TRBD1. Germline loops: CDR1 MNHEY, CDR2 SMNVEV (reference sequence). The ends lost 9 bases at V and 3 bases at J; junction bases unmatched: 9. The CDR3 contains 14 residues. The CDR3 loop reads CASNGTGGDYGYTF. CDR3 coding DNA: TGTGCCAGTAACGGAACAGGGGGGGACTATGGCTACACCTTC.

This clonotype occurred a few times. The chain is built from TRBV6-1 and TRBJ1-6, with 11 nucleotides matching TRBD1. CDR3 length equals 14 residues. Germline CDR1 and CDR2: MNHNS and SASEGT. J lost 10 bases, V lost 3 bases, and 2 bases had no gene match. The CDR3 DNA follows: TGTGCCAGCAGTGAGGACAGGGGGCTCTCACCCCTCCACTTT. This translates into CASSEDRGLSPLHF.

This clonotype was observed at least ten times. The chain carries TRBV9 and TRBJ2-3; 7 nucleotides agree with TRBD2. The germline gives CDR1 SGDLS, CDR2 YYNGEE. The CDR3 totals 14 residues. V lost 2 bases to trimming and J lost 0 bases; unmatched junction nucleotides: 0. CDR3 protein: CASSVSGSTDTQYF. For the CDR3, the DNA is TGTGCCAGCAGCGTTAGCGGGAGCACAGATACGCAGTATTTT.